This TCR beta chain was sequenced in a study of breast tumors, draining lymph nodes, adjacent tissues. TCRdb passed the multiplex PCR reads through MiXCR, listing each CDR3 protein once. Of about 230,000 distinct CDR3 sequences listed, 32% are singletons. Breast cancer patients provided tissue from their axillary draining lymph nodes. Study-level points and caveats: Tumor repertoires ranked between lymph nodes and nontumor tissue in diversity, with V and J gene preferences. Data fit most tumor T cells coming from lymph node, expanding in tumor.

This clonotype was picked up many times. Its specificity is unknown. The source is a female donor with breast cancer. Some clones in this sample may be carry-over from other donors' samples. The sample comprised axillary lymph node tissue.

The CDR3 sequence is CASRPGLGSYNEQFF. Here the CDR3 DNA reads TGTGCCAGCAGGCCGGGACTAGGCTCCTACAATGAGCAGTTCTTC. This sequence joins TRBV7-9 and TRBJ2-1, with 8 bases matching TRBD2. The CDR3 contains 15 residues. The V gene's germline CDR1 is SEHNR and CDR2 FQNEAQ (reference sequence). The J segment lost 0 bases and the V segment lost 6 bases, leaving 4 bases of the junction unmatched.